The clone carrying this T cell receptor beta chain was seen ten or more times. Amplified material comprised TCR beta CDR3 regions derived from RNA transcripts. HTBI primers primed a first-round RT-PCR, and a second-round multiplex PCR followed. TCRdb itself ran the multiplex PCR reads through MiXCR, one entry per CDR3 protein. The table has approximately 700,000 distinct CDR3 sequences, 40% seen once. Among the exclusions were patients with other autoimmune diseases, uncontrolled infections, pregnancy or lactation. These data originate in a study of Graves' ophthalmopathy and Graves' hyperthyroidism. In germline, CDR1 is MNHNY, CDR2 SVGAGI (reference sequence). The CDR3 extends over 12 amino acids. Trimming at V came to 10 bases and at J to 5 bases, leaving 2 bases not matched to a gene.

The specimen was peripheral blood. This clonotype originated in an adult man with Graves' ophthalmopathy. This chain joins TRBV6-6 and TRBJ1-4, with 9 bases fitting TRBD1. CDR3: CATDRGNEKLFF. CDR3 coding DNA: TGTGCCACGGACAGGGGCAATGAAAAACTGTTTTTT.